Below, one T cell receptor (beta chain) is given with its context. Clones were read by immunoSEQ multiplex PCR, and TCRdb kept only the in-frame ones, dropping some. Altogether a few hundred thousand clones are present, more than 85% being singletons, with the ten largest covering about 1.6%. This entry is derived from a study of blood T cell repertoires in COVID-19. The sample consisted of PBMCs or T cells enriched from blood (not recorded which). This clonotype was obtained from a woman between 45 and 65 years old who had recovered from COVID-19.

The CDR3: CASSQAQNTEAFF. The CDR3 DNA reads TGTGCCAGCAGCCAAGCCCAGAACACTGAAGCTTTCTTT. This chain uses TRBV4-2 with TRBJ1-1; D ambiguous. This CDR3 region has 13 residues. Germline values: CDR1 LGHNA, CDR2 YNFKEQ. Deletions cut 1 base from V and 1 base from J, with 4 bases between.